This TCR beta chain was recovered during a study of cytomegalovirus exposure and HLA in healthy donors. On the study more broadly: A prior study identified 117 million unique TCR beta sequences from about 200 million T cells. Regarding the study as a whole: Follow-up analysis later connected one missense variant in DCLRE1C with trimming of TCR beta V- and J-genes. Some V segments, TRBV6-2 and TRBV6-3 among them, were indistinguishable and were therefore excluded. Upon later analysis, HLA-associated TCR beta chains proved more clonally expanded than other, equally common chains.

CDR3 length: 14 amino acids. Trimming removed 5 bases from V and 8 bases from J; junction bases left unmatched: 6. Germline CDR1 is SGHRS and CDR2 is YFSETQ. As for this clone: Antigen: not known.

Primers for the PCR totalled 60 Vbeta and 13 Jbeta. Clones were sequenced by immunoSEQ multiplex PCR, and TCRdb holds only the in-frame ones, with some missing. The sample features around 140,000 clones, with approximately 1.5% in its top ten. The genes are TRBV5-1 and TRBJ1-6, with TRBD1 matching 8 bases. Sample: PBMCs. This TCR came from a woman aged 40 to 49 in good health and CMV-seronegative. CDR3 amino acids: CASRTGASDSPLHF. DNA of the CDR3: TGCGCCAGCAGGACAGGGGCTTCGGATTCACCCCTCCACTTT.